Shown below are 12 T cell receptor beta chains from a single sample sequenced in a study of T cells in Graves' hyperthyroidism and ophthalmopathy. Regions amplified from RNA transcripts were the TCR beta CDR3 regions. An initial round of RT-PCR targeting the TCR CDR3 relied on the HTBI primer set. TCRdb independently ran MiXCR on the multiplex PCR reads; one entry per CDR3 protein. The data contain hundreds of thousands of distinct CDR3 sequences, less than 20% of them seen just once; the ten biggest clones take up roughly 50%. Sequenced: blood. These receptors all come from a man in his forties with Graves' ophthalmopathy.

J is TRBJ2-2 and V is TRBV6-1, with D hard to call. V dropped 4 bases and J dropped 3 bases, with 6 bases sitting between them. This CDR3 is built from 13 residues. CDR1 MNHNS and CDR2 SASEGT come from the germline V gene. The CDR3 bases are TGTGCCAGCAGTGCTGTATACACCGGGGAGCTGTTTTTT. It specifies CASSAVYTGELFF.

CDR3 DNA sequence: TGTGCCAGCAGCCTAATGTCCCTATCAGGACAGCCCTACAATGAGCAGTACTTC. This sequence encodes CASSLMSLSGQPYNEQYF. The chain links TRBV5-6 to TRBJ2-1; D possibly corresponds to TRBD1 (6 bases). The better agreement between TRBJ2-7 and the DNA end casts doubt on the J call. Germline CDR1 reads SGHDT; CDR2 reads YYEEEE. This CDR3 has 18 residues.

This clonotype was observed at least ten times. As DNA, the CDR3 is TGTGCCAGCAGCTCACCGGGAGTCCAATACGAGCAGTACTTC. Its translation is CASSSPGVQYEQYF. The J gene is TRBJ2-7, the V gene TRBV11-1; perhaps TRBD2 as D (6 bases). The CDR3 is 14 amino acids. Trimming took off 4 bases at V and 4 bases at J, with 14 bases between the two ends. Per the germline V gene, CDR1 is SGHAT and CDR2 is FQDESV (reference sequence).

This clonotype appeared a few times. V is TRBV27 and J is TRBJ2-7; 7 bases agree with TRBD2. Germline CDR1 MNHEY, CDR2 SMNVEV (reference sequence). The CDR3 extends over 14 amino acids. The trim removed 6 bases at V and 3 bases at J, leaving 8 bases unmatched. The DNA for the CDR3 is TGTGCCAGCAGGCCGGCTAGCGGCCTCTACGAGCAGTACTTC. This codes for CASRPASGLYEQYF.

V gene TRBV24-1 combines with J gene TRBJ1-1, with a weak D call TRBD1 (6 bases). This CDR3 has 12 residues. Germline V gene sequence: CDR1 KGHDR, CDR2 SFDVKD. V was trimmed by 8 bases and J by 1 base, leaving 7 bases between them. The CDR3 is CATKGQNTEAFF. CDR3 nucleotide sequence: TGTGCCACCAAGGGACAGAACACTGAAGCTTTCTTT.

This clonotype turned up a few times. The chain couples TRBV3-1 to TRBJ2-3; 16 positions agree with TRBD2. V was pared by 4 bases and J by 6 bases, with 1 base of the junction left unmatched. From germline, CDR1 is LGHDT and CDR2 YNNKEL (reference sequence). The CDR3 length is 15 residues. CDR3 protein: CASSPGLAGGDTQYF. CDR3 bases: TGTGCCAGCAGCCCGGGACTAGCGGGGGGGGATACGCAGTATTTT.

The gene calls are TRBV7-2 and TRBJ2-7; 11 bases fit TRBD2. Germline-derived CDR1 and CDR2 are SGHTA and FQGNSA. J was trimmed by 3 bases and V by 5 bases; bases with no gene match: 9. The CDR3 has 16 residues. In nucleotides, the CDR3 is TGTGCCAGCAGCCAGGCAGCCGGGACTAGCGGCTACGAGCAGTACTTC. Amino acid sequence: CASSQAAGTSGYEQYF.

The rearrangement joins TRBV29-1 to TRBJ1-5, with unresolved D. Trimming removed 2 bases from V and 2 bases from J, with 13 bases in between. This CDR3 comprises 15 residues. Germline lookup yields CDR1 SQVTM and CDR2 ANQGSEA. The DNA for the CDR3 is TGCAGCGTTGAACGTGGTACAGCGGGCAATCAGCCCCAGCATTTT. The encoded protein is CSVERGTAGNQPQHF.

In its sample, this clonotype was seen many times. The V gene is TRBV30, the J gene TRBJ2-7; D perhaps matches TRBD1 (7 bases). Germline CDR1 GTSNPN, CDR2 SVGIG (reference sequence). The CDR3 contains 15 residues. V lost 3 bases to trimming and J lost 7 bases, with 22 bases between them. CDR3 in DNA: TGTGCCTGGAGCCCCAATGGAGGGGGCCCTTGGGAGCAGTACTTC. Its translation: CAWSPNGGGPWEQYF.

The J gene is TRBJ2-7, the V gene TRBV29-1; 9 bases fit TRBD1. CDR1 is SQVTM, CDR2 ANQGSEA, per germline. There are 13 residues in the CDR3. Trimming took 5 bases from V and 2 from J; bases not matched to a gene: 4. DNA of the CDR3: TGCAGCGTTAAACAGGGGGCTGCCTACGAGCAGTACTTC. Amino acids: CSVKQGAAYEQYF.

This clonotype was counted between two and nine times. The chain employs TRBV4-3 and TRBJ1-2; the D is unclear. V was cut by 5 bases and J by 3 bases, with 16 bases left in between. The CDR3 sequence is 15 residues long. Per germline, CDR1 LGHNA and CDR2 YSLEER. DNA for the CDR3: TGCGCCAGCAGCTTAGATGCCTCACCCTACTATGGCTACACCTTC. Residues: CASSLDASPYYGYTF.

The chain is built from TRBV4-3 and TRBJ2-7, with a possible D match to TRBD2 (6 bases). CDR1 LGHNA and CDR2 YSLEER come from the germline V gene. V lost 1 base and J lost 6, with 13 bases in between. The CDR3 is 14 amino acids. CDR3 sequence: CASSQVGGDGEQYF. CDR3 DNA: TGCGCCAGCAGCCAAGTGGGCGGGGACGGCGAGCAGTACTTC.